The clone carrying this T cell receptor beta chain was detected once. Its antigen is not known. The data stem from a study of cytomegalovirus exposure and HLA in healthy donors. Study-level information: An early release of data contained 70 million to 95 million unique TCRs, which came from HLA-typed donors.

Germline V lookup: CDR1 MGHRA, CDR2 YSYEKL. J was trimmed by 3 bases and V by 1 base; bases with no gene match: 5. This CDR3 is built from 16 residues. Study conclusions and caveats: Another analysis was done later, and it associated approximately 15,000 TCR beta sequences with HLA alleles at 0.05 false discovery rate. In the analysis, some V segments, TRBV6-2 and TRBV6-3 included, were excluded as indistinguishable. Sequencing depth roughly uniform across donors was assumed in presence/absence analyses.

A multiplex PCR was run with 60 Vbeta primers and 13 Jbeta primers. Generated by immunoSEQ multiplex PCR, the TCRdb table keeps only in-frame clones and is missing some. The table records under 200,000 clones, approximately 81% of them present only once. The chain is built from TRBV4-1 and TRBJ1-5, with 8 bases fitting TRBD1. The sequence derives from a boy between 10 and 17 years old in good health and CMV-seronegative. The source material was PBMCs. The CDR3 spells CASSQVSTGVNQPQHF. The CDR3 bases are TGCGCCAGCAGCCAAGTATCGACAGGGGTCAATCAGCCCCAGCATTTT.